This T cell receptor beta chain was obtained from a study of T-cell reconstitution after alpha-beta-depleted transplantation in children. Broader study findings: Some patients' high day-60 TCRbeta diversity was traced to surviving recipient T cells and thymic progenitors.

This clonotype has just a few counts. Its target is unknown. Unique molecular identifiers tagged the TCRbeta library. TCRdb independently ran MiXCR on the PCR reads; one entry per CDR3 protein. The table has around 500,000 distinct CDR3 sequences, about 21% seen once. The CDR3 consists of 18 residues. V shed 5 bases and J 4 bases; nucleotides not matched to a gene: 12. CDR1 is SGHAT and CDR2 is FQNNGV in the germline V gene. The sequenced sample was PBMCs, mostly from graft donor cells, obtained 360 days after TCRalphabeta/CD19-depleted stem cell transplant. The sequence was obtained from a boy in the first two years of life who had a stem cell transplant for acute myeloid leukemia, so the T cells may come from the graft donor. V and J are TRBV11-2 and TRBJ2-3; TRBD2 matches at 13 bases. This CDR3 reads CASSLVGLAGLSADTQYF. DNA of the CDR3: TGTGCCAGCAGCCTAGTGGGACTAGCGGGGCTTAGCGCAGATACGCAGTATTTT.